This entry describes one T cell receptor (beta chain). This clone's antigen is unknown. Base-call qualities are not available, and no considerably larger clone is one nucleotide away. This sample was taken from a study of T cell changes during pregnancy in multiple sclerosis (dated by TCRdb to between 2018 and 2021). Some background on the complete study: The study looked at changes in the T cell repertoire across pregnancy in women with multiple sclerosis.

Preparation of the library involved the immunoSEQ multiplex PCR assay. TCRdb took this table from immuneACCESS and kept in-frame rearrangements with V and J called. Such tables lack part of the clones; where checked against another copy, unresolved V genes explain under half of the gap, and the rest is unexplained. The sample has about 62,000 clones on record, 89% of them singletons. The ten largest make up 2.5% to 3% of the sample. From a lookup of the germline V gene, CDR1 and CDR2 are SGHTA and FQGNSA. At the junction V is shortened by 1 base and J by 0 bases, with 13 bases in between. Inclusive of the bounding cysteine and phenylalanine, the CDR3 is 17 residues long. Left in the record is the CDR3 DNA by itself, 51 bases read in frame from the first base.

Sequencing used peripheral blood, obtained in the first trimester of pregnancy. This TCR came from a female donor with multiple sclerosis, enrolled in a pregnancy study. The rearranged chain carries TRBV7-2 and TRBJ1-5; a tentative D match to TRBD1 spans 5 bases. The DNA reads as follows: TGTGCCAGCAGCTTAGACAGGTCCTCCGATAGCAATCAGCCCCAGCATTTT. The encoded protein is CASSLDRSSDSNQPQHF.